The clone carrying this T cell receptor beta chain has a single count. Its specificity is unknown. These data belong to a study of cytomegalovirus exposure and HLA in healthy donors. Study-wide points: CMV antigen specificity of a few CMV-associated chains was confirmed in vitro.

Here immunoSEQ multiplex PCR was the method, and the copy in TCRdb shows in-frame clones only, minus some. The repertoire has some 260,000 clones, roughly 87% of them found once; the top ten carry approximately 12%. The donors belonged to the approximately 130-subject validation cohort, separate from the approximately 700-subject first cohort. The sample comprised PBMCs. This receptor was obtained from a man between 18 and 29 years old in good health and CMV-seropositive.

CDR3 region: CASSLREAYEQYF. The DNA of the CDR3 is TGTGCCAGCAGCTTGAGGGAAGCCTACGAGCAGTACTTC. The chain carries TRBV5-6 and TRBJ2-7; D remains unclear. Germline CDR1 reads SGHDT; CDR2 reads YYEEEE. V gave up 1 base and J gave up 2 bases, with 7 bases separating them. The CDR3 consists of 13 residues.